This TCR beta chain is from a study of technical replicates of blood from several donors. Data came from immunoSEQ multiplex PCR; TCRdb stores just in-frame clones and leaves some out. This sample has about 81,000 clones, with about 94% found just once. The material sequenced was T cells isolated from PBMCs. This TCR came from a human donor in good health.

The CDR3 region has the DNA TGCGCCAGCAGCTCAGGCGCCTACAATGAGCAGTTCTTC. Protein: CASSSGAYNEQFF. The rearrangement joins TRBV5-1 to TRBJ2-1; no firm D call. The CDR3 is 13 residues long. CDR1 and CDR2 from the germline V gene are SGHRS and YFSETQ. Trimming shortened V by 3 bases and J by 2 bases, and 6 bases separated the two germline ends. The whole variable domain, filled in from reference TRBV5-1 and TRBJ2-1, reads KAGVTQTPRYLIKTRGQQVTLSCSPISGHRSVSWYQQTPGQGLQFLFEYFSETQRNKGNFPGRFSGRQFSNSRSEMNVSTLELGDSALYLCASSSGAYNEQFFGPGTRLTVL.